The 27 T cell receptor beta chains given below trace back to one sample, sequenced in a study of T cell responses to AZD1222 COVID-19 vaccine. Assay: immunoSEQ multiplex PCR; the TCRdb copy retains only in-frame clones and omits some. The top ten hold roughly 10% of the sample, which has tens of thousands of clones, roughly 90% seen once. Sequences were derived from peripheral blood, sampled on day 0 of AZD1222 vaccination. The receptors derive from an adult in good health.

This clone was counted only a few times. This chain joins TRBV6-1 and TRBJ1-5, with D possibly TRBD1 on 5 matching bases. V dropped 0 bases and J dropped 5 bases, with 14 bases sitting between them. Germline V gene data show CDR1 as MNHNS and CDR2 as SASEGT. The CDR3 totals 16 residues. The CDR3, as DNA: TGTGCCAGCAGTGAAGCGGGGCCCCGTGGGGATCAGCCCCAGCATTTT. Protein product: CASSEAGPRGDQPQHF.

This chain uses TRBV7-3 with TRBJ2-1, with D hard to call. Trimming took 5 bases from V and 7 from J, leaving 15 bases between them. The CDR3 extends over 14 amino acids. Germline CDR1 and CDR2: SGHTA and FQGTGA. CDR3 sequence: CASSRFSVSNEQFF. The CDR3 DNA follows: TGTGCCAGCAGCCGCTTCTCGGTCTCGAATGAGCAGTTCTTC.

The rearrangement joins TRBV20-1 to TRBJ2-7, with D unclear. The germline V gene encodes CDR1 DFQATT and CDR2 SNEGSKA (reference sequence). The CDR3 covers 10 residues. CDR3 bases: TGCAGCCCGAGCATCTACGAGCAGTACTTC. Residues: CSPSIYEQYF.

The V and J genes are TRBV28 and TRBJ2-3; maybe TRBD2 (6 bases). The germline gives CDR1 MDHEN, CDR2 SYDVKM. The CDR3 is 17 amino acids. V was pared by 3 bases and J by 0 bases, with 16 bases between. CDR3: CASSFSGVGGSTDTQYF. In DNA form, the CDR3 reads TGTGCCAGCAGTTTTTCGGGGGTGGGTGGGAGCACAGATACGCAGTATTTT.

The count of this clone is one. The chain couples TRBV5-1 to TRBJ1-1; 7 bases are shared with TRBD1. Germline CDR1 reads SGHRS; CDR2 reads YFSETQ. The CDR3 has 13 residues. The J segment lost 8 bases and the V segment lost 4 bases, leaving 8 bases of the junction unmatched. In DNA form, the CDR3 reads TGCGCCAGCAGCCGACTCACGGGACAGGAAGCTTTCTTT. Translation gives CASSRLTGQEAFF.

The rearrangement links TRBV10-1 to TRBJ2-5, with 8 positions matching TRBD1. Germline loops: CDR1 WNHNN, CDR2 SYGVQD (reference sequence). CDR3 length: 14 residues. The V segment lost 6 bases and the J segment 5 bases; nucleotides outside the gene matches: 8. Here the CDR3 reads CASSGDRSAETQYF. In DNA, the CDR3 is TGCGCCAGCAGCGGGGACAGGTCCGCCGAGACCCAGTACTTC.

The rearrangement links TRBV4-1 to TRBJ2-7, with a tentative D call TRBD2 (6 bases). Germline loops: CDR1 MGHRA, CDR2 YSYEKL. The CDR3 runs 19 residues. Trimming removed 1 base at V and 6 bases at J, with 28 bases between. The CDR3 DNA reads TGCGCCAGCAGCCAAGGGGTGGGGACTGCAGAGATCCTTTCGGTCGAGCAGTACTTC. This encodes CASSQGVGTAEILSVEQYF.

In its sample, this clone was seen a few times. The CDR3 loop is CASSSPLPLHF. In DNA form, the CDR3 reads TGTGCCAGCAGCTCACCTCTCCCCCTCCACTTT. This chain uses TRBV9 with TRBJ1-6; no reliable D call. There are 11 residues in the CDR3. The germline V gene has CDR1 SGDLS and CDR2 YYNGEE. Trimming removed 4 bases at V and 13 bases at J, with 9 bases between.

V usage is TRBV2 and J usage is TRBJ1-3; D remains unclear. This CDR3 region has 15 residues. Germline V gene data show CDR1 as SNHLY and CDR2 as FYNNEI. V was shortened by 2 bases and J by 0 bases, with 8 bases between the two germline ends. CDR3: CASSEWRDSGNTIYF. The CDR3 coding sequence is TGTGCCAGCAGTGAATGGCGAGACTCTGGAAACACCATATATTTT.

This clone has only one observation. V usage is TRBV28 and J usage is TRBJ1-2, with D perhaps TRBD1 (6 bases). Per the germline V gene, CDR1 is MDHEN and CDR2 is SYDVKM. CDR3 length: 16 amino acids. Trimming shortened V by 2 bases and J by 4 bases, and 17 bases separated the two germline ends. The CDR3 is CASSLEGGLKFYGYTF. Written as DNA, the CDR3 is TGTGCCAGCAGTTTAGAGGGGGGCCTAAAGTTCTATGGCTACACCTTC.

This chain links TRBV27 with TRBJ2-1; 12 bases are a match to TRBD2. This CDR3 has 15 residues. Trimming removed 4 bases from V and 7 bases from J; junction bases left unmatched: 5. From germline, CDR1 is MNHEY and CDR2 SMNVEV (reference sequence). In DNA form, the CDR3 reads TGTGCCAGCAGTTCCAGACTAGCGGGGGTGAATGAGCAGTTCTTC. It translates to CASSSRLAGVNEQFF.

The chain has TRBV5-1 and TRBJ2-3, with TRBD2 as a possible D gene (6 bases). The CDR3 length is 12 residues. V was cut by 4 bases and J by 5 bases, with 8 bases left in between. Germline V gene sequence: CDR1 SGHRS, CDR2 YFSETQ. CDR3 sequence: CASSLGGDTQYF. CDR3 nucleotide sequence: TGCGCCAGCAGCCTGGGGGGAGATACGCAGTATTTT.

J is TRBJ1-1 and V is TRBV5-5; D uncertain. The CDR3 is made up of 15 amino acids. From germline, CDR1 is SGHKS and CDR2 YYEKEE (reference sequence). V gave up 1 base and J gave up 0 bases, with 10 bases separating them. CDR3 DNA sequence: TGTGCCAGCAGCTTGATGAACACAGTGAACACTGAAGCTTTCTTT. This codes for CASSLMNTVNTEAFF.

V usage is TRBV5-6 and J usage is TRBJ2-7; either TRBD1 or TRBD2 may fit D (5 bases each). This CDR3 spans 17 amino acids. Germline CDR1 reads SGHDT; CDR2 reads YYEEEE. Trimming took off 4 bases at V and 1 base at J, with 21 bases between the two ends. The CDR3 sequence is CASSGGTFISASYEQYV. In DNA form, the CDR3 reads TGTGCCAGCAGCGGGGGAACCTTTATAAGCGCATCCTACGAGCAGTACGTC.

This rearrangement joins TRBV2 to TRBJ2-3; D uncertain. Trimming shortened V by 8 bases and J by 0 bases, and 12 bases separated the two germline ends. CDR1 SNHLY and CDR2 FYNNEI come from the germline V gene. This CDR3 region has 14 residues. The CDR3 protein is CASLGRTSTDTQYF. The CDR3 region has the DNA TGTGCCAGCTTGGGCAGAACAAGCACAGATACGCAGTATTTT.

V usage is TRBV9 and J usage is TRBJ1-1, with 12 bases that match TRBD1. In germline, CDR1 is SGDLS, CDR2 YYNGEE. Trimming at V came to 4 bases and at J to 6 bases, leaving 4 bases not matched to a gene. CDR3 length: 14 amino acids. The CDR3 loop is CASSPGTGGSEAFF. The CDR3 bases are TGTGCCAGCAGCCCTGGGACAGGGGGCTCTGAAGCTTTCTTT.

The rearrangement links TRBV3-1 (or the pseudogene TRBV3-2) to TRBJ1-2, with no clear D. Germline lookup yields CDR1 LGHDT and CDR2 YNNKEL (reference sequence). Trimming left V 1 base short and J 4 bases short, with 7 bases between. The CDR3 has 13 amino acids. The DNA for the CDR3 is TGTGCCAGCAGCCAAGGTCAGTCCTATGGCTACACCTTC. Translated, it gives CASSQGQSYGYTF.

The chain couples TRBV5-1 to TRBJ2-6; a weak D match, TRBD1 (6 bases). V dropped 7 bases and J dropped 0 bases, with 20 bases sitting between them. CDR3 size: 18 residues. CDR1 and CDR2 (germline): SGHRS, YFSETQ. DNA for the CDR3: TGCGCCAGCGCCTTTACAGGGTCGCTACGCTCTGGGGCCAACGTCCTGACTTTC. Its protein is CASAFTGSLRSGANVLTF.

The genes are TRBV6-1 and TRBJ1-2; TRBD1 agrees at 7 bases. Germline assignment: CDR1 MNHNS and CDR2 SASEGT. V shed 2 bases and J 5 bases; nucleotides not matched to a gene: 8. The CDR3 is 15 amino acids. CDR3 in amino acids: CASSEPPTGRYGYTF. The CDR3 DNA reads TGTGCCAGCAGTGAACCCCCGACAGGGCGTTATGGCTACACCTTC.

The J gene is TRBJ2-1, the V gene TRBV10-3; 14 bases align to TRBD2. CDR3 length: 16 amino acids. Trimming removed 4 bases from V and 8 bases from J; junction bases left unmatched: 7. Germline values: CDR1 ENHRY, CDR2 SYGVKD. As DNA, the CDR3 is TGTGCCATCAGTGGGGATGGGACTAGCGGGAGTGATGAGCAGTTCTTC. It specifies CAISGDGTSGSDEQFF.

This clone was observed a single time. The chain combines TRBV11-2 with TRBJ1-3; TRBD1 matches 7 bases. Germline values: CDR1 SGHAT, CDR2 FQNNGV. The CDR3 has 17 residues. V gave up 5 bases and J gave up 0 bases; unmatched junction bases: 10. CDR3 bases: TGTGCCAGCAGCCCGCCGCAGGACAGGTACTCTGGAAACACCATATATTTT. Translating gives CASSPPQDRYSGNTIYF.

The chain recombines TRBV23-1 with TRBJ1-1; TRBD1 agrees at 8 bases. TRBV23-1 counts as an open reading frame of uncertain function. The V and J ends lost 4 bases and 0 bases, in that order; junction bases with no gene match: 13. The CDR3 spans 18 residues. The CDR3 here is CASSPAPGQDPLNTEAFF. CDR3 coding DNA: TGCGCCAGCAGTCCGGCACCGGGACAGGACCCCCTGAACACTGAAGCTTTCTTT.

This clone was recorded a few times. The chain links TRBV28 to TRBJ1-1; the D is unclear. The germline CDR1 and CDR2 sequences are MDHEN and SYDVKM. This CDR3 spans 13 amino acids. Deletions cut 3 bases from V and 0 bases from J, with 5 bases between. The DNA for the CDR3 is TGTGCCAGCAGTTTGGGGATGAACACTGAAGCTTTCTTT. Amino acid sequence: CASSLGMNTEAFF.

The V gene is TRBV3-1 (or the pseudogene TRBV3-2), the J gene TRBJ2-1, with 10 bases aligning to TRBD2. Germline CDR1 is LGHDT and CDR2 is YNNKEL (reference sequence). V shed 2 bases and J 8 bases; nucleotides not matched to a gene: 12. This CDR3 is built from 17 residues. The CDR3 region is CASSQNVPSGSFDEQFF. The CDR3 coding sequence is TGTGCCAGCAGCCAAAACGTCCCTAGCGGGAGCTTCGATGAGCAGTTCTTC.

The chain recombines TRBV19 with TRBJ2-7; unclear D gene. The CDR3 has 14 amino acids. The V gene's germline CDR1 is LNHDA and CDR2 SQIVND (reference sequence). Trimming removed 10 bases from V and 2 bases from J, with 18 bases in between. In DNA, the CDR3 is TGTGCCACGCGGTGGGGTGTAGGGCCCTACGAGCAGTACTTC. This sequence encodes CATRWGVGPYEQYF.

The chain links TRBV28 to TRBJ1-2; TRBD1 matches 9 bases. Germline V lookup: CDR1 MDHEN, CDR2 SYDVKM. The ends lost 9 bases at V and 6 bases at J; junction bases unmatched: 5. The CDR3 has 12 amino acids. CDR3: CASLRTGDGYTF. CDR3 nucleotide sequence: TGTGCCAGTCTTCGGACAGGGGATGGCTACACCTTC.

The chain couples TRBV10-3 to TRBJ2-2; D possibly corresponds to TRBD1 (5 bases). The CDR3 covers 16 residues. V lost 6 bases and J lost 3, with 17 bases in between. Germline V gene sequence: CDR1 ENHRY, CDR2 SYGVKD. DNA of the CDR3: TGTGCCATCAGACCCCCCTTTGGGGCGGACACCGGGGAGCTGTTTTTT. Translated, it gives CAIRPPFGADTGELFF.